The 2 T cell receptor beta chains below were found in one sample sequenced in a study of OX40 agonist ivuxolimab in advanced cancers. Data came from immunoSEQ multiplex PCR; TCRdb stores just in-frame clones and leaves some out. The table shows about 100,000 clones, with around 90% occurring only once. Sequenced here: CD4+ or CD8+ T cells sorted from blood, sampled in a trial of the OX40 agonist ivuxolimab. The receptors come from an adult with an advanced solid tumor such as melanoma, head and neck, liver or kidney cancer.

The J gene is TRBJ1-5, the V gene TRBV19; D is possibly TRBD1 (6 bases). The germline V gene has CDR1 LNHDA and CDR2 SQIVND (reference sequence). The CDR3 contains 14 residues. The ends were cut back, 2 bases at V and 9 bases at J, with 14 bases in the middle. This CDR3 reads CASSIMTGSRPQHF. DNA of the CDR3: TGTGCCAGTAGTATAATGACAGGAAGCCGGCCCCAGCATTTT.

The rearrangement uses TRBV14 and TRBJ2-7, with D unclear. CDR3 length: 17 amino acids. The germline V gene encodes CDR1 SGHDN and CDR2 FVKESK. Trimming took 4 bases from V and 1 from J, leaving 20 bases between them. The CDR3 region has the DNA TGTGCCAGCAGCCGGAGTGTCCCCGGACGAAGATCCTACGAGCAGTACTTC. This translates into CASSRSVPGRRSYEQYF.